Listed below are T cell receptor beta chains from one sample, sequenced in a study of cytomegalovirus exposure and HLA in healthy donors. Measured with immunoSEQ multiplex PCR; TCRdb has only the in-frame clones, and not every one. This table lists tens of thousands of clones. Sequencing was done on a sample of PBMCs. The receptors were gathered from a woman aged 35 to 49 in good health and CMV-seropositive. Each CDR3 is given with its conserved first and last residue. A D gene is named only where the DNA matches it firmly.

CDR3aa | v_gene | d_gene | j_gene
CASSSGSDNEQFF | TRBV27 | NA | TRBJ2-1
CASSPWTGDQPQHF | TRBV4-1 | TRBD1 | TRBJ1-5
CASSVASGERGYLYQETQYF | TRBV6-1 | TRBD2 | TRBJ2-5
CASSYSIADTDTQYF | TRBV6-5 | NA | TRBJ2-3
CASSQMGLRGYTF | TRBV4-3 | NA | TRBJ1-2
CASSPDRVAGEAFF | TRBV6-5 | TRBD1 | TRBJ1-1
CASRGTAYGYTF | TRBV5-1 | TRBD1 | TRBJ1-2
CASSLQGHTEAFF | TRBV7-3 | NA | TRBJ1-1
CASSAPGLAGGDEQFF | TRBV6-1 | TRBD2 | TRBJ2-1
CASSALAGQEQFF | TRBV9 | NA | TRBJ2-1
CASSSDLGGGYDNEQFF | TRBV7-9 | NA | TRBJ2-1
CASSVHRENSGNTIYF | TRBV9 | NA | TRBJ1-3
CSVEEGTVETQYF | TRBV29-1 | TRBD1 | TRBJ2-5
CASSQLEGSTDTQYF | TRBV9 | NA | TRBJ2-3